This entry describes one T cell receptor (beta chain). Its matching antigen is unknown. The method was immunoSEQ multiplex PCR; TCRdb's version includes in-frame clones alone and lacks a portion of them. The sample includes about 100,000 clones, approximately 91% of them seen just once. This entry is derived from a study of T cell responses to AZD1222 COVID-19 vaccine. The study, taken as a whole, reports: A rise in Spike-specific TCR breadth and depth followed two AZD1222 doses.

V gave up 5 bases and J gave up 4 bases, with 18 bases separating them. Per germline, CDR1 SEHNR and CDR2 FQNEAQ (reference sequence). The CDR3 covers 15 residues. This sample comprised peripheral blood, obtained on day 0 of AZD1222 vaccination. V is TRBV7-9 and J is TRBJ2-7; tentatively, D is TRBD1 (5 bases). The receptor comes from an adult in good health. The CDR3 here is CASSPGLGDFYEQYF. The CDR3 region has the DNA TGTGCCAGCAGCCCTGGGCTAGGGGATTTTTACGAGCAGTACTTC.